A single sample gave rise to the 17 T cell receptor beta chains below, sequenced in a study of technical replicates of blood from a handful of donors. Clones were read by immunoSEQ multiplex PCR, and TCRdb kept only the in-frame ones, dropping some. Among tens of thousands of clones listed, about 94% were seen once. Sequencing was performed on T cells isolated from PBMCs. The source is a human donor in good health.

The rearrangement uses TRBV11-3 and TRBJ2-7, with TRBD1 as a possible D gene (6 bases). This CDR3 is 12 amino acids long. V lost 4 bases to trimming and J lost 11 bases, with 15 bases between them. The germline CDR1 and CDR2 sequences are SGHNT and YENEEA. The chain's CDR3 is CASSYGIRGKYF. Here the CDR3 DNA reads TGTGCCAGCAGCTACGGAATAAGGGGGAAGTACTTC.

The chain carries TRBV7-2 and TRBJ2-1, with 9 bases lining up with TRBD2. Germline V CDR1 and CDR2: SGHTA, FQGNSA. V shed 1 base, J shed 6 bases, and the junction held 4 bases outside the gene matches. CDR3 length: 15 amino acids. The CDR3 loop reads CASSLGLAGSNEQFF. The CDR3 nucleotides are TGTGCCAGCAGCTTAGGGCTAGCGGGGAGCAATGAGCAGTTCTTC.

The chain recombines TRBV30 with TRBJ2-1, with D possibly TRBD2 on 6 matching bases. This CDR3 is 15 amino acids long. Germline CDR1 GTSNPN, CDR2 SVGIG (reference sequence). Trimming took off 5 bases at V and 7 bases at J, with 21 bases between the two ends. CDR3 bases: TGTGCCTGGGGCCAGACGGGACTCGCGTCTAATGAGCAGTTCTTC. Its translation is CAWGQTGLASNEQFF.

The chain uses TRBV27 and TRBJ1-1; a weak D match, TRBD1 (6 bases). Germline V gene sequence: CDR1 MNHEY, CDR2 SMNVEV (reference sequence). V was pared by 3 bases and J by 3 bases, with 11 bases between. CDR3 length: 14 residues. The CDR3 sequence is CASSLVQGYTEAFF. DNA of the CDR3: TGTGCCAGCAGTTTGGTCCAGGGGTACACTGAAGCTTTCTTT.

This chain uses TRBV10-3 with TRBJ1-2, with TRBD1 identical over 7 bases. V trimming: 4 bases; J trimming: 7 bases; junction bases outside the gene matches: 6. The CDR3 contains 13 residues. Germline V CDR1 and CDR2: ENHRY, SYGVKD. Here the CDR3 reads CAISGSGDSGYTF. CDR3 bases: TGTGCCATCAGTGGGTCAGGGGACAGTGGCTACACCTTC.

V is TRBV9 and J is TRBJ1-1; D may be TRBD1 (5 bases). The CDR3 sequence is 16 residues long. CDR1 is SGDLS, CDR2 YYNGEE, per germline. Trimming pared 0 bases from V and 0 bases from J, leaving 12 bases between. CDR3 bases: TGTGCCAGCAGCGTAGGTGGGGGGACCATGAACACTGAAGCTTTCTTT. This gives the protein CASSVGGGTMNTEAFF.

The rearrangement joins TRBV5-1 to TRBJ1-2, with 7 bases matching TRBD1. Germline lookup yields CDR1 SGHRS and CDR2 YFSETQ. V dropped 0 bases and J dropped 3; count of bases not matched to a gene: 2. CDR3 length equals 14 residues. In DNA, the CDR3 is TGCGCCAGCAGCTTGGTAGGGACAGACTATGGCTACACCTTC. The encoded protein is CASSLVGTDYGYTF.

The chain uses TRBV5-4 and TRBJ2-7; 7 positions match TRBD2. With V trimmed by 3 bases and J by 2 bases, 5 bases remained unmatched. CDR3 size: 14 residues. Looked up from germline, CDR1 is SGHNT and CDR2 is YYREEE (reference sequence). The CDR3 region is CASSSERGPYEQYF. CDR3 nucleotides: TGTGCCAGCAGCTCTGAGCGGGGTCCCTACGAGCAGTACTTC.

V gene TRBV2 combines with J gene TRBJ1-4, with a possible D match to TRBD1 (6 bases). The germline V and J ends were trimmed by 7 bases and 0 bases, with 12 bases remaining between them. The CDR3 runs 15 residues. From germline, CDR1 is SNHLY and CDR2 FYNNEI. CDR3 nucleotide sequence: TGTGCCAGCAATGGGGACACTGCAACTAATGAAAAACTGTTTTTT. It specifies CASNGDTATNEKLFF.

This sequence joins TRBV15 and TRBJ2-7, with 12 bases aligning to TRBD2. CDR3 length: 19 residues. The germline gives CDR1 LNHNV, CDR2 YYDKDF (reference sequence). V was pared by 2 bases and J by 0 bases, with 11 bases of the junction left unmatched. The CDR3 DNA sequence: TGTGCCACCAGCAGACGTGGGACTAGCGGGCGTTCTTCCTCCTACGAGCAGTACTTC. Its protein product is CATSRRGTSGRSSSYEQYF.

This rearrangement joins TRBV1 to TRBJ2-4; the table's D call, TRBD2, was not checked against the DNA. TRBV1 is assigned pseudogene status. This CDR3 has 15 residues. The CDR3 nucleotides read TGCACCAGCAGACGGACTAGCGGGAGAGAAAACATTCAGTACTTC. Translating it yields CTSRRTSGRENIQYF.

The V gene is TRBV25-1, the J gene TRBJ2-7, with 7 bases that match TRBD2. CDR3 length: 15 amino acids. The junction had 8 bases not matched to a gene; V was cut back by 6 bases and J by 0 bases. CDR1 is MGHDK and CDR2 is SYGVNS in the germline V gene. CDR3: CASSDAGDPSYEQYF. In nucleotides, the CDR3 is TGTGCCAGCAGCGACGCGGGGGATCCCTCCTACGAGCAGTACTTC.

This rearrangement joins TRBV4-3 to TRBJ1-2, with D possibly matching TRBD1 (6 bases). Germline CDR1 is LGHNA and CDR2 is YSLEER. Trimming cost V 3 bases and J 2 bases, with 25 bases left between them. This CDR3 region has 19 residues. CDR3 sequence: CASSHSYLKPGHPNYGYTF. The CDR3 DNA reads TGCGCCAGCAGCCATTCCTACCTGAAACCGGGACATCCCAACTATGGCTACACCTTC.

This chain connects TRBV5-1 to TRBJ1-2, with 10 nucleotides matching TRBD1. The germline gives CDR1 SGHRS, CDR2 YFSETQ. The CDR3 contains 18 residues. The J segment lost 2 bases and the V segment lost 3 bases, leaving 13 bases of the junction unmatched. DNA for the CDR3: TGCGCCAGCAGCTGGAACTGGACAGGGGGGCTCTGGAACTATGGCTACACCTTC. Its protein is CASSWNWTGGLWNYGYTF.

The chain employs TRBV10-3 and TRBJ2-1; 9 positions match TRBD1. The CDR3 loop spans 13 amino acids. CDR1 is ENHRY and CDR2 is SYGVKD in the germline V gene. V dropped 6 bases and J dropped 8; count of bases not matched to a gene: 5. The CDR3 here is CAIRPTGGHEQFF. Here the CDR3 DNA reads TGTGCCATCAGACCGACAGGGGGGCATGAGCAGTTCTTC.

The chain uses TRBV6-5 and TRBJ2-7; D gene unclear. Trimming took 5 bases from V and 0 from J, leaving 11 bases between them. Germline V gene sequence: CDR1 MNHEY, CDR2 SVGAGI. This CDR3 is built from 14 residues. DNA for the CDR3: TGTGCCAGCAGTCGGTTACTGAGCTCCTACGAGCAGTACTTC. It translates to CASSRLLSSYEQYF.

The V gene is TRBV27, the J gene TRBJ2-1, with TRBD1 matching over 8 bases. J gave up 8 bases and V 5 bases, and 11 bases lay outside the gene matches. Looked up from germline, CDR1 is MNHEY and CDR2 is SMNVEV (reference sequence). The CDR3 totals 15 residues. Written as DNA, the CDR3 is TGTGCCAGCAGTCACCTGACAGGGGTGGGGGATGAGCAGTTCTTC. It specifies CASSHLTGVGDEQFF.